These T cell receptor beta chains were read from a single sample in a study of shared clonotypes between healthy human individuals. The table came from immunoSEQ multiplex PCR; TCRdb's copy has only in-frame clones and leaves some out. The repertoire holds about 960,000 clones, with approximately 80% as singletons. Sequences were obtained from memory CD4+ T cells sorted from blood. All receptors derive from a man aged 18 to 29 in good health. The CDR3 runs from the conserved cysteine through the conserved F or W. A D gene is named only where the DNA matches it firmly. The size field is filled for only some rows; it gives once, few, many or a size class.

clone_size	v_call	d_call	j_call	cdr3_nt	cdr3_aa
once	TRBV9	TRBD1	TRBJ1-1	TGTGCCAGCAGCCCAACCGGGACAGGGTCAGGTGAAGCTTTCTTT	CASSPTGTGSGEAFF
.	TRBV7-2	.	TRBJ1-2	TGTGCCAGCAGCCAAAGACAGAGGGATAACTATGGCTACACCTTC	CASSQRQRDNYGYTF
.	TRBV19	TRBD1	TRBJ2-3	TGTGCCAGTAGCTCGGGACAGTTCACAGATACGCAGTATTTT	CASSSGQFTDTQYF
.	TRBV21-1	.	TRBJ2-7	TGTGCCAGCAGACGCGGGCGGGACAGGGATTTCTACGAGCAGTACTTC	CASRRGRDRDFYEQYF
.	TRBV2	TRBD2	TRBJ2-5	TGTGCCAGCAGTGGTGGGCGGGGGCAAGAGACCCAGTACTTC	CASSGGRGQETQYF
once	TRBV7-2	TRBD2	TRBJ2-7	TGTGCCAGCAGCCCGGGGGCTAGCGGGGGTTACGGAGACTACGAGCAGTACTTC	CASSPGASGGYGDYEQYF
.	TRBV28	.	TRBJ2-5	TGTGCCAGCAGGCAGGGGCGGGAGACCCAGTACTTC	CASRQGRETQYF
once	TRBV7-2	.	TRBJ1-1	TGTGCCAGCAGCTTAGTGATGAACCTTAGAAACACTGAAGCTTTCTTT	CASSLVMNLRNTEAFF
.	TRBV2	.	TRBJ2-2	TGTGCCAGCAGTCAATATACGACGAACACCGGGGAGCTGTTTTTT	CASSQYTTNTGELFF
few	TRBV7-9	TRBD2	TRBJ2-3	TGTGCCAGCAGCTTAGTGTTACTAGCGGATCCAGATACGCAGTATTTT	CASSLVLLADPDTQYF
.	TRBV6-1	TRBD1	TRBJ2-7	TGTGCCAGCAGAAGGGACAGGGAATACTACGAGCAGTACTTC	CASRRDREYYEQYF
.	TRBV6-6	.	TRBJ1-6	TGTGCCAGCAGTTACTTGGGTACCTATAATTCACCCCTCCACTTT	CASSYLGTYNSPLHF
.	TRBV2	.	TRBJ2-5	TGTGCCAGCAGACCGGACAAGGAGACCCAGTACTTC	CASRPDKETQYF
.	TRBV5-4	TRBD1	TRBJ2-2	TGTGCCAGCAGCCCTACGGACAGGGCGGAGACCGGGGAGCTGTTTTTT	CASSPTDRAETGELFF
.	TRBV7-9	.	TRBJ2-3	TGTGCCAGCGGAGCGCTAGGGGATGGGGCAGATACGCAGTATTTT	CASGALGDGADTQYF
.	TRBV9	.	TRBJ1-6	TGTGCCAGCAGCGCTCAGGTGGAAAATTCACCCCTCCACTTT	CASSAQVENSPLHF
.	TRBV19	.	TRBJ2-1	TGTGCCAGTAGTATAGATGGGAGGTATGAGCAGTTCTTC	CASSIDGRYEQFF
.	TRBV7-9	.	TRBJ2-7	TGTGCCAGCAGCTTAGGGAGGGGCCGGGAGCAGTACTTC	CASSLGRGREQYF
.	TRBV5-1	.	TRBJ2-5	TGCGCCAGCAGCTGGCGTGGGGACCTACAAGAGACCCAGTACTTC	CASSWRGDLQETQYF
.	TRBV6-5	.	TRBJ1-3	TGTGCCAGCAGTTACGCGGCACACTCTGGAAACACCATATATTTT	CASSYAAHSGNTIYF
.	TRBV19	TRBD1	TRBJ2-7	TGTGCCAGTAGTATGGGGACAGGGCAGTACTTC	CASSMGTGQYF
once	TRBV5-1	TRBD1	TRBJ1-2	TGCGCCAGCAGCTCGATACTCGGACAGGCCAACTATGGCTACACCTTC	CASSSILGQANYGYTF
once	TRBV29-1	TRBD2	TRBJ2-7	TGCAGCGTAGGAGCGGGGAAAGACCGCGAGCAGTACTTC	CSVGAGKDREQYF
.	TRBV6-1	.	TRBJ2-7	TGTGCCAGCAGTGAAGCTTGGGACTCGACCAAGTACTTC	CASSEAWDSTKYF
.	TRBV6-5	.	TRBJ1-2	TGTGCCAGCAAAAAAACGGGGATGGCGAATGGCTACACCTTC	CASKKTGMANGYTF
.	TRBV7-9	.	TRBJ1-1	TGTGCCAGCAAGGGAACCCGGGACACTCTCACTGAAGCTTTCTTT	CASKGTRDTLTEAFF
.	TRBV5-1	.	TRBJ2-1	TGCGCCAGCAGCTTGGTGGCCTCGAGCTCCTACAATGAGCAGTTCTTC	CASSLVASSSYNEQFF
.	TRBV10-3	TRBD1	TRBJ1-2	TGTGCCATCAGTGGGGACAGTGGCTATGGCTACACCTTC	CAISGDSGYGYTF
.	TRBV9	.	TRBJ2-1	TGTGCCAGCGGGGCCGTCGGGTCACACAATGAGCAGTTCTTC	CASGAVGSHNEQFF
.	TRBV5-1	.	TRBJ2-7	TGCGCCAGCAGCTTGAAGGACGAGCAGTACTTC	CASSLKDEQYF
.	TRBV7-2	.	TRBJ1-1	TGTGCCCCGGGGGGGAACACTGAAGCTTTCTTT	CAPGGNTEAFF
.	TRBV9	TRBD1	TRBJ1-6	TGTGCCAGCAGCCTCGGACAGGGGAATTCACCCCTCCACTTT	CASSLGQGNSPLHF
.	TRBV30	TRBD1	TRBJ1-5	TGTGCCTGGAGCTCCCGGGACAGGGGCAATCAGCCCCAGCATTTT	CAWSSRDRGNQPQHF
.	TRBV5-1	.	TRBJ2-6	TGCGCCAGCAGCTTGGCTGGGGCCAACGTCCTGACTTTC	CASSLAGANVLTF
.	TRBV10-3	TRBD2	TRBJ2-1	TGTGCCATCAGTCTCGGTGGTCTAGCGGGAGATAATGAGCAGTTCTTC	CAISLGGLAGDNEQFF
.	TRBV27	TRBD1	TRBJ2-3	TGTGCCAGCAGTACTCGGGACAGGGAGTCAGATACGCAGTATTTT	CASSTRDRESDTQYF
.	TRBV5-1	TRBD2	TRBJ2-2	TGCGCCAGCAGCTTTAGCGGGACAACCGGGGAGCTGTTTTTT	CASSFSGTTGELFF
few	TRBV27	.	TRBJ1-4	TGTGCCAGCAGTTCTAGGGATGAAAAACTGTTTTTT	CASSSRDEKLFF
few	TRBV28	TRBD1	TRBJ1-2	TGTGCCAGCAGTTTGTCAGGGGGCGGCTACACCTTC	CASSLSGGGYTF
once	TRBV7-9	.	TRBJ2-7	TGTGCCAGCAGCCTAAGCGGACACCCATACGAGCAGTACTTC	CASSLSGHPYEQYF
.	TRBV7-2	TRBD1	TRBJ1-1	TGTGCCAGCAGCTCCCGGGGAGGGGGCCCATTTCAATCAAACACTGAAGCTTTCTTT	CASSSRGGGPFQSNTEAFF
.	TRBV9	.	TRBJ1-2	TGTGCCAGCAGCCGCGGGGGTCCGTCTGGCTACACCTTC	CASSRGGPSGYTF
many	TRBV11-2	.	TRBJ2-6	TGTGCCAGCAGCTTAGAAGGAGGCGGCGGAACTGGGGCCAACGTCCTGACTTTC	CASSLEGGGGTGANVLTF
.	TRBV5-1	TRBD2	TRBJ2-7	TGCGCCAGCAGCTTGCTAGCGGGGAGCTCCTACGAGCAGTACTTC	CASSLLAGSSYEQYF